This entry concerns a single TCR beta chain. This specimen belongs to a study of blood T cell repertoires in COVID-19. Whole-study context: COVID-19 samples from acute and convalescent phases originated in the United States, Italy and Spain. T cells, B-cell-depleted T cells, or PBMCs provided the cDNA or gDNA that served as material.

In the authors' workflow: Cell counts per sample came from amplifying reference gene primers. The method was immunoSEQ multiplex PCR; TCRdb's version includes in-frame clones alone and lacks a portion of them. The D gene and trimming were derived from the DNA, and the V and J assignments and clone size from that table. The sample holds a few hundred thousand clones, roughly 89% seen once. This TCR was sampled from a middle-aged woman who had recovered from COVID-19. Material for sequencing was peripheral blood.

CDR3 bases: TGTGCCAGCACCTGGGATGAGCGGGAGGCCACGCCAAATTACAATGAGCAGTTCTTC. Translation: CASTWDEREATPNYNEQFF. The V gene is TRBV2, the J gene TRBJ2-1, with 9 positions matching TRBD2. CDR1 is SNHLY and CDR2 is FYNNEI in the germline V gene. CDR3 length equals 19 residues. V lost 7 bases to trimming and J lost 4 bases; unmatched junction nucleotides: 20.